The rows below give T cell receptor beta chains drawn from one sample of a study of cytomegalovirus exposure and HLA in healthy donors. Libraries were prepared by immunoSEQ multiplex PCR; TCRdb keeps only in-frame clonotypes and omits some of them. This repertoire includes some 150,000 clones. The sequenced material came from PBMCs. These receptors all stem from a woman aged 18-30 years in good health and CMV-seropositive. Each CDR3 is given with its conserved first and last residue. A D gene is named only where the DNA matches it firmly.

>.|TRBV6-1|TRBJ2-1
TGTGCCAGCAGTGAACAGGTAGTTGAGCAGTTCTTC
CASSEQVVEQFF
>TRBD1|TRBV19|TRBJ1-1
TGTGCCAGTAGCCGATCGAAACAGGGGGCGGCTTTCTTT
CASSRSKQGAAFF
>.|TRBV7-2|TRBJ1-1
TGTGCCAGCAGCTTAACTGGGAACACTGAAGCTTTCTTT
CASSLTGNTEAFF
>TRBD1|TRBV7-2|TRBJ1-2
TGTGCCAGCAGCTTAGAGGGGACAGGGGATCGTGGCTACACCTTC
CASSLEGTGDRGYTF
>TRBD2|TRBV15|TRBJ2-5
TGTGCCACCAGCAGACGGACTAGCGGACAACAAGAGACCCAGTACTTC
CATSRRTSGQQETQYF
>TRBD2|TRBV5-1|TRBJ2-1
TGCGCCAGCAGCCGGGGACTAGCTTCCAATGAGCAGTTCTTC
CASSRGLASNEQFF
>TRBD1|TRBV30|TRBJ2-7
TGTGCCTGGAGTGTACAGGACAGGTGGTACGAGCAGTACTTC
CAWSVQDRWYEQYF
>TRBD1|TRBV2|TRBJ1-2
TGTGCCACCAGACAGGGCAACTATGGCTACACCTTC
CATRQGNYGYTF
>TRBD1|TRBV4-3|TRBJ1-4
TGCGCCAGCAGCCAAGGGGAGGACAGGGTTGAAAAACTGTTTTTT
CASSQGEDRVEKLFF
>.|TRBV5-4|TRBJ2-1
TGTGCCAGCAGCGCCTCTTTAGTCTCCTACAATGAGCAGTTCTTC
CASSASLVSYNEQFF
>.|TRBV4-3|TRBJ1-1
TGCGCCAGCAGCCAAGATAGAAACACTGAAGCTTTCTTT
CASSQDRNTEAFF